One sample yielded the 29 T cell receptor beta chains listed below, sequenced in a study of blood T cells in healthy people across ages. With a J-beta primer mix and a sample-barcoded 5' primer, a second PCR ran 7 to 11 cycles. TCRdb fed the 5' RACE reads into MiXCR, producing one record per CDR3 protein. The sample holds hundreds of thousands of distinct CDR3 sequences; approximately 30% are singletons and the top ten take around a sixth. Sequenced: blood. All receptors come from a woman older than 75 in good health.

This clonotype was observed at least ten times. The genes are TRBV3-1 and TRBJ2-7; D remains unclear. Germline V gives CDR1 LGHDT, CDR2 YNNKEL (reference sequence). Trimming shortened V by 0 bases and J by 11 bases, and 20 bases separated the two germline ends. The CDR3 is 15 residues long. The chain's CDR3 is CASSQDSLGEAHKYF. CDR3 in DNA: TGTGCCAGCAGCCAAGATTCCCTTGGTGAGGCACATAAGTACTTC.

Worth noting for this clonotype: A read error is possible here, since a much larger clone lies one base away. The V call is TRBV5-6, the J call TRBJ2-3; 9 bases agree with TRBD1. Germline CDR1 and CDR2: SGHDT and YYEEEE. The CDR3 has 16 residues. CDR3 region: CASSEKGQGSTNTQYF. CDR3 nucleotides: TGTGCCAGCAGCGAGAAGGGACAGGGCAGCACAAATACGCAGTATTTT.

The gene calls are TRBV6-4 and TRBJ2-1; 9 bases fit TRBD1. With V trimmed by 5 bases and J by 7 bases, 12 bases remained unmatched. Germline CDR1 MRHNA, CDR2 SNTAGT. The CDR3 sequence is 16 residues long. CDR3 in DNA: TGTGCCAGCAGTCTTTTACAGGGGGCGCCGGGGAATGAGCAGTTCTTC. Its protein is CASSLLQGAPGNEQFF.

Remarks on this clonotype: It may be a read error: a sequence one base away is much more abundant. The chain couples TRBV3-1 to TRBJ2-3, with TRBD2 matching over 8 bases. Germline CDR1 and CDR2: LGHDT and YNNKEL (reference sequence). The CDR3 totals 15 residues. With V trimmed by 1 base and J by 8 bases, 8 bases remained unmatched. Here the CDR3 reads CASSQGAGEAGTQYF. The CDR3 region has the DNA TGTGCCAGCAGCCAAGGAGCGGGGGAGGCAGGTACGCAGTATTTT.

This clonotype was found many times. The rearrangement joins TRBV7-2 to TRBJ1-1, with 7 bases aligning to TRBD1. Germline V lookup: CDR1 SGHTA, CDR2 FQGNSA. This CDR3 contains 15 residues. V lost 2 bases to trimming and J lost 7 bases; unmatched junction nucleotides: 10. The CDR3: CASSLTPGGGSEAFF. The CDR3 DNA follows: TGTGCCAGCAGCTTAACCCCAGGGGGGGGGAGTGAAGCTTTCTTT.

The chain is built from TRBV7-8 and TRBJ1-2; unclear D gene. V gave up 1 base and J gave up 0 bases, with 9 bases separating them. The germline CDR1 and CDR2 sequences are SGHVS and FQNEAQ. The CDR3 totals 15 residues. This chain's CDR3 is CASSLVGMSNYGYTF. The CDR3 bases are TGTGCCAGCAGCTTAGTAGGGATGTCTAACTATGGCTACACCTTC.

This CDR3 reads CASSQEGQFNQPQHF. DNA for the CDR3: TGCGCCAGCAGCCAAGAGGGACAGTTCAATCAGCCCCAGCATTTT. The chain has TRBV4-1 and TRBJ1-5; 7 positions agree with TRBD1. This CDR3 spans 15 amino acids. CDR1 is MGHRA and CDR2 is YSYEKL in the germline V gene. After removal of 0 bases from V and 3 bases from J, the junction contained 2 bases not matched to a gene.

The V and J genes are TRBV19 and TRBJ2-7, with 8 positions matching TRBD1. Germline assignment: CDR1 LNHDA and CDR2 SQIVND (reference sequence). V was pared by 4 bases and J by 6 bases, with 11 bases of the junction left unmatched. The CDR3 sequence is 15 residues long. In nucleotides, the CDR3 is TGTGCCAGTAGTACTCCCGGGACAGGTCCCCCCGAGCAGTACTTC. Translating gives CASSTPGTGPPEQYF. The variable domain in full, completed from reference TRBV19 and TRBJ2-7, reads DGGITQSPKYLFRKEGQNVTLSCEQNLNHDAMYWYRQDPGQGLRLIYYSQIVNDFQKGDIAEGYSVSREKKESFPLTVTSAQKNPTAFYLCASSTPGTGPPEQYFGPGTRLTVT.

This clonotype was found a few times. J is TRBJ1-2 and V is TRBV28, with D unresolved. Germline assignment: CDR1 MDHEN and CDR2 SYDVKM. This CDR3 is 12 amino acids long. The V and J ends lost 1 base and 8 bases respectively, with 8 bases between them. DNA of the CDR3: TGTGCCAGCAGTTTATCCACGAAGGGCTACACCTTC. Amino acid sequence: CASSLSTKGYTF.

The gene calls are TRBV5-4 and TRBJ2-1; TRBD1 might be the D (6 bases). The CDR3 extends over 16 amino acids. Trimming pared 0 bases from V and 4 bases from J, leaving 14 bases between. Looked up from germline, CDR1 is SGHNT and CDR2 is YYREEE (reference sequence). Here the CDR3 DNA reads TGTGCCAGCAGCTTGGCCTTAACTCAGGGGTACAATGAGCAGTTCTTC. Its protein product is CASSLALTQGYNEQFF.

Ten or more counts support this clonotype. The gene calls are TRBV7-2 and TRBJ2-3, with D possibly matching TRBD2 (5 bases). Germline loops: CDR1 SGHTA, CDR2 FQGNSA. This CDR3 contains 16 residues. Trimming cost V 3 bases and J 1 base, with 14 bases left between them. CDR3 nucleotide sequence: TGTGCCAGCAGCTTCCGGGATCCCGCAGGCACAGATACGCAGTATTTT. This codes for CASSFRDPAGTDTQYF.

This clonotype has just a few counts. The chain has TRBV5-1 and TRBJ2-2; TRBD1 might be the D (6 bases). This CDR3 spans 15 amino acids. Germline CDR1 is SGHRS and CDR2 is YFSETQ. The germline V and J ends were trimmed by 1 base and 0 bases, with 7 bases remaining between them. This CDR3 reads CASSLRTANTGELFF. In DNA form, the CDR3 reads TGCGCCAGCAGCTTGAGGACAGCGAACACCGGGGAGCTGTTTTTT.

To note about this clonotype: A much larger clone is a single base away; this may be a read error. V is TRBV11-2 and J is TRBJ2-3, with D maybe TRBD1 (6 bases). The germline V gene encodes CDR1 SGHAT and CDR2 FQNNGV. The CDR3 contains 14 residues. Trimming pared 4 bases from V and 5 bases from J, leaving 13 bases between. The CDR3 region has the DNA TGTGCCAGCAGCTGGCTGGGGGCGGGAGATACGCAGTATTTT. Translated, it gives CASSWLGAGDTQYF.

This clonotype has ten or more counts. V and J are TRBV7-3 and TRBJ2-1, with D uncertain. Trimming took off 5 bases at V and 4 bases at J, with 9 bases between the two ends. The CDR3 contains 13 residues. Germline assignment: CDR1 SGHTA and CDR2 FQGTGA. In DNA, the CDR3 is TGTGCCAGCAGCCAAGGGCCATACAATGAGCAGTTCTTC. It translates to CASSQGPYNEQFF.

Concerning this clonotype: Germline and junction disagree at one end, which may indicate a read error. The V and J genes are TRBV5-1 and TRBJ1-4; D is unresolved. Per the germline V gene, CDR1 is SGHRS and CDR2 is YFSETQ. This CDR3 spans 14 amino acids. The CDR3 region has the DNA TGTGCCAGCAGCGGCGGGAGAACTAATGGAAAACTGTTTTTT. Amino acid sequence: CASSGGRTNGKLFF. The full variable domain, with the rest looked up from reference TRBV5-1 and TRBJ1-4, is KAGVTQTPRYLIKTRGQQVTLSCSPISGHRSVSWYQQTPGQGLQFLFEYFSETQRNKGNFPGRFSGRQFSNSRSEMNVSTLELGDSALYLCASSGGRTNGKLFFGSGTQLSVL.

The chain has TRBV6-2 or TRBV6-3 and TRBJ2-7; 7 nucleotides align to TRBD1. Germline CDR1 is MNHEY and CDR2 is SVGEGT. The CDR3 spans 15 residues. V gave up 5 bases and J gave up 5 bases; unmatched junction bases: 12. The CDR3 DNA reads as TGTGCCAGCAGTCAAGGGGAGCAGGGGGACGACGAGCAGTACTTC. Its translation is CASSQGEQGDDEQYF.

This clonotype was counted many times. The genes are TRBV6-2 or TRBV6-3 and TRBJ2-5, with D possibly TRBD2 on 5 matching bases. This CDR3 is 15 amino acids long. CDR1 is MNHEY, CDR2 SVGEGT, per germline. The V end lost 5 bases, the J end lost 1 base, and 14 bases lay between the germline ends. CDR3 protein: CASSMETIFQETQYF. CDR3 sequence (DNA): TGTGCCAGCAGTATGGAGACTATCTTCCAAGAGACCCAGTACTTC.

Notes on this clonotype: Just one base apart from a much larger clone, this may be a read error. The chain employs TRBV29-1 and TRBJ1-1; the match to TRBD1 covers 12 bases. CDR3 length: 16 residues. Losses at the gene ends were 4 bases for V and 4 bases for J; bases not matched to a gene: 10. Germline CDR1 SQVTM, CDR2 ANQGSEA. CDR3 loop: CSVGDRGLTSSTEAFF. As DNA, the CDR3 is TGCAGCGTTGGGGACAGGGGGCTTACATCGAGCACTGAAGCTTTCTTT.

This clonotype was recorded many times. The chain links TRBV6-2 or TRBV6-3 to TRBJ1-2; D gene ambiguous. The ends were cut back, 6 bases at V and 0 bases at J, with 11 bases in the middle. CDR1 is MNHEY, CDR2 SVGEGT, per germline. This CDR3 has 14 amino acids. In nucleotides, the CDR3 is TGTGCCAGCAGGGCAGACTACGCTAACTATGGCTACACCTTC. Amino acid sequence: CASRADYANYGYTF.

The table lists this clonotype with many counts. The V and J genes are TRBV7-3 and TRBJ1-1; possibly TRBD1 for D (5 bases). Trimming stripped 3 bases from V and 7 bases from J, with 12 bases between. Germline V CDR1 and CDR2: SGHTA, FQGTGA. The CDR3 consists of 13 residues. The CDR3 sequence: CASSFGHNLEAFF. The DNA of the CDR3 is TGTGCCAGCAGCTTTGGACACAACCTTGAAGCTTTCTTT.

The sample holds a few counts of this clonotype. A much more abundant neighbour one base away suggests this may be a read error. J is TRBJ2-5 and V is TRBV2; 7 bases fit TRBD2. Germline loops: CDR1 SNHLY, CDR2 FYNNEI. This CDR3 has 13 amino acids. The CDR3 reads CACREAGRETQYF. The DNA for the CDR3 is TGTGCCTGCAGGGAAGCGGGGCGGGAGACCCAGTACTTC. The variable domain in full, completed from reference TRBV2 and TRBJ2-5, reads EPEVTQTPSHQVTQMGQEVILRCVPISNHLYFYWYRQILGQKVEFLVSFYNNEISEKSEIFDDQFSVERPDGSNFTLKIRSTKLEDSAMYFCACREAGRETQYFGPGTRLLVL.

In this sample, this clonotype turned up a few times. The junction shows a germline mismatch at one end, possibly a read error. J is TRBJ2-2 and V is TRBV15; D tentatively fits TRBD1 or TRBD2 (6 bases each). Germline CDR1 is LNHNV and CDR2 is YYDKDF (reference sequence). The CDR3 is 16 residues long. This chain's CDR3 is CATSRDYAGAGGERFF. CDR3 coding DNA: TGTGCCACCAGCAGAGATTATGCAGGGGCTGGCGGGGAGCGGTTTTTT.

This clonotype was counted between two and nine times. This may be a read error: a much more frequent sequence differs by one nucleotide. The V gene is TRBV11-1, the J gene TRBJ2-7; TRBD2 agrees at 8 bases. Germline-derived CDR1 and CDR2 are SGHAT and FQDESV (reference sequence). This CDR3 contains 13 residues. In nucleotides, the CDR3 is TGTGCCAGCAGCCGCGCGGGGGGCTACGGGCAGTACTTC. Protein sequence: CASSRAGGYGQYF.

CDR3 protein: CASSQPGATNTGELFF. For the CDR3, the DNA is TGTGCCAGCAGTCAGCCAGGGGCAACGAACACCGGGGAGCTGTTTTTT. V and J are TRBV6-6 and TRBJ2-2; D perhaps matches TRBD1 (6 bases). Germline values: CDR1 MNHNY, CDR2 SVGAGI (reference sequence). V gave up 5 bases and J gave up 0 bases, with 13 bases separating them. CDR3 length equals 16 residues.

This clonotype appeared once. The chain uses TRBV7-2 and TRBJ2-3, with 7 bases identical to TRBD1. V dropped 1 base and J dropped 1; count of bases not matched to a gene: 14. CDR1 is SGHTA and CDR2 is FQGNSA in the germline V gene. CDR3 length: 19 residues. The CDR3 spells CASSLGTTGSLTGTDTQYF. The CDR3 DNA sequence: TGTGCCAGCAGCTTAGGGACGACAGGGAGTCTTACGGGCACAGATACGCAGTATTTT.

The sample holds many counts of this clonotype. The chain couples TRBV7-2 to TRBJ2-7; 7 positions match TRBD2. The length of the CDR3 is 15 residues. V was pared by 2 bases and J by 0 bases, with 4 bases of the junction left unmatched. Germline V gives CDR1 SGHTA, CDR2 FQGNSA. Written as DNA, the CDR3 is TGTGCCAGCAGCTTACGGGGGGTTAGCTCCTACGAGCAGTACTTC. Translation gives CASSLRGVSSYEQYF.

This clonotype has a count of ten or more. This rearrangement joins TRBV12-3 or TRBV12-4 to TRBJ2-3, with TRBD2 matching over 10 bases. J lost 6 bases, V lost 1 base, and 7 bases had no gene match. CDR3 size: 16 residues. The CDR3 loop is CASSLGTSGLDDTQYF. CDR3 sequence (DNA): TGTGCCAGCAGTTTAGGGACTAGCGGTCTCGACGATACGCAGTATTTT.

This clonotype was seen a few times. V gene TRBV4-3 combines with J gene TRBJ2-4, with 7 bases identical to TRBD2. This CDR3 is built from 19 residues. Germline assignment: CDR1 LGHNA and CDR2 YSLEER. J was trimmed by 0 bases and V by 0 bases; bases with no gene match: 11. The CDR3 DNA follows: TGCGCCAGCAGCCAAGATCTGGGCGGGAGTAATTTAGCCAAAAACATTCAGTACTTC. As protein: CASSQDLGGSNLAKNIQYF.

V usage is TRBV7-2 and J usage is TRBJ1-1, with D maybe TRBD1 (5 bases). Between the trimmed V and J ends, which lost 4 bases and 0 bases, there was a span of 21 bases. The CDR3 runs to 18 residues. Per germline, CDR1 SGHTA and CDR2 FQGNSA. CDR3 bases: TGTGCCAGCAGCTCCCGATTCGGCAGGGAAGGGATGAACACTGAAGCTTTCTTT. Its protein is CASSSRFGREGMNTEAFF.